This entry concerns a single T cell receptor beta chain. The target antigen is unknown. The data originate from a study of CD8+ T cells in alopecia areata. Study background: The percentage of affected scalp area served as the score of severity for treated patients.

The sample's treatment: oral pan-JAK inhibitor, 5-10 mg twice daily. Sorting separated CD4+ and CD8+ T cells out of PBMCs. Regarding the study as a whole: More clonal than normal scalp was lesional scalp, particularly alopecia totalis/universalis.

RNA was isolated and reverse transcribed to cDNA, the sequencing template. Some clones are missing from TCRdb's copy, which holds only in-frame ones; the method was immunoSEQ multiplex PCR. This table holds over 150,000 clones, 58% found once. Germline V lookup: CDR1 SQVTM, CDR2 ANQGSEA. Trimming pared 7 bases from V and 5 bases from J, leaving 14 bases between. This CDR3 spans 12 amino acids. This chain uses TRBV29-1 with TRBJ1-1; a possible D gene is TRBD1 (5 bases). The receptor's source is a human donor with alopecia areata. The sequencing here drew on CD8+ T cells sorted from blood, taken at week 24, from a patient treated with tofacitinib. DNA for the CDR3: TGCAGCGCCACGCAGGGAAGGACTGAAGCTTTCTTT. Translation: CSATQGRTEAFF.